The 25 T cell receptor beta chains reported below all come from one sample, sequenced in a study of blood T cell repertoires in COVID-19. Sequencing was performed with immunoSEQ multiplex PCR; in TCRdb, only in-frame clones are kept and a portion is missing. The profile covers approximately 200,000 clones, with around 88% appearing a single time and roughly 8.7% taken by the ten largest. Source material: PBMCs or T cells enriched from blood (not recorded which). The source of these receptors is a woman between 25 and 40 years old who had recovered from COVID-19.

CDR3 loop: CASSSTSGPYNEQFF. CDR3 coding DNA: TGTGCCAGCAGTTCGACTAGCGGGCCTTACAATGAGCAGTTCTTC. V and J are TRBV6-5 and TRBJ2-1; 10 bases are a match to TRBD2. The CDR3 loop spans 15 amino acids. Germline lookup yields CDR1 MNHEY and CDR2 SVGAGI. After removal of 4 bases from V and 4 bases from J, the junction contained 4 bases not matched to a gene.

The rearrangement links TRBV19 to TRBJ1-3; 7 nucleotides align to TRBD1. CDR1 and CDR2 from the germline V gene are LNHDA and SQIVND (reference sequence). The CDR3 extends over 17 amino acids. V was pared by 6 bases and J by 3 bases, with 14 bases of the junction left unmatched. The CDR3 spells CASRTTLGQPRGNTIYF. The CDR3, as DNA: TGTGCCAGTAGGACAACCTTGGGACAGCCTCGTGGAAACACCATATATTTT.

V is TRBV19 and J is TRBJ1-1; the D gene is possibly TRBD1 (6 bases). This CDR3 spans 13 amino acids. The V and J ends lost 8 bases and 3 bases respectively, with 13 bases between them. Germline V gene sequence: CDR1 LNHDA, CDR2 SQIVND (reference sequence). CDR3: CASGPQGHTEAFF. The CDR3 nucleotides are TGTGCCAGTGGACCCCAGGGGCACACTGAAGCTTTCTTT.

The chain links TRBV5-4 to TRBJ2-2; D is perhaps TRBD1 (5 bases). The CDR3 is made up of 17 amino acids. V was shortened by 2 bases and J by 0 bases, with 14 bases between the two germline ends. Germline CDR1 reads SGHNT; CDR2 reads YYREEE (reference sequence). CDR3 DNA sequence: TGTGCCAGCAGCTTTGACGAAGGGGTTGCGAACACCGGGGAGCTGTTTTTT. Translating gives CASSFDEGVANTGELFF.

This clone appeared a few times. The rearrangement uses TRBV28 and TRBJ1-1; the D is unclear. Germline V gene lookup returns CDR1 MDHEN and CDR2 SYDVKM. Trimming took 5 bases from V and 3 from J, leaving 13 bases between them. The CDR3 is made up of 14 amino acids. DNA of the CDR3: TGTGCCAGCAGTCCCCCCGGGTCCCACACTGAAGCTTTCTTT. Translated, it gives CASSPPGSHTEAFF.

The chain is built from TRBV5-1 and TRBJ1-3; 7 positions match TRBD1. The junction had 9 bases not matched to a gene; V was cut back by 0 bases and J by 0 bases. This CDR3 spans 18 amino acids. CDR1 is SGHRS, CDR2 YFSETQ, per germline. CDR3 sequence reads: CASSLGPRTGSSGNTIYF. In DNA, the CDR3 is TGCGCCAGCAGCTTGGGCCCCCGGACAGGCAGCTCTGGAAACACCATATATTTT.

V gene TRBV5-1 combines with J gene TRBJ2-7; TRBD1 might be the D (6 bases). CDR3 length: 15 residues. Per the germline V gene, CDR1 is SGHRS and CDR2 is YFSETQ. V lost 0 bases and J lost 0, with 10 bases in between. The CDR3 protein is CASSLGGGSSYEQYF. The CDR3 DNA sequence: TGCGCCAGCAGCTTGGGAGGGGGATCCTCCTACGAGCAGTACTTC.

This chain joins TRBV12-5 and TRBJ1-5; D is undetermined. This CDR3 is built from 8 residues. The germline CDR1 and CDR2 sequences are LGHNT and FRNRAP. Trimming took 8 bases from V and 11 from J, leaving 4 bases between them. The CDR3 loop is CASITQHF. As DNA, the CDR3 is TGTGCTAGTATAACCCAGCATTTT.

This sequence joins TRBV28 and TRBJ1-2, with TRBD1 matching 8 bases. Germline values: CDR1 MDHEN, CDR2 SYDVKM. Trimming at V came to 4 bases and at J to 3 bases, leaving 10 bases not matched to a gene. This CDR3 has 16 amino acids. CDR3 nucleotides: TGTGCCAGCAGTTACGGAACAGGGGGTCGAGACTATGGCTACACCTTC. It specifies CASSYGTGGRDYGYTF.

The rearrangement links TRBV7-6 to TRBJ2-1; D gene ambiguous. V lost 5 bases and J 0 bases, leaving 14 bases between the germline ends. The CDR3 spans 16 residues. The germline V gene has CDR1 SGHVS and CDR2 FNYEAQ. As DNA, the CDR3 is TGTGCCAGCAGCCTTCGTGTCTATCCCTCCTACAATGAGCAGTTCTTC. The encoded protein is CASSLRVYPSYNEQFF.

The chain employs TRBV5-4 and TRBJ2-3; 15 nucleotides agree with TRBD2. The V gene's germline CDR1 is SGHNT and CDR2 YYREEE (reference sequence). This CDR3 has 18 amino acids. Trimming cost V 4 bases and J 1 base; bases outside gene matches: 7. The CDR3 sequence is CASSRGLAGGRGTDTQYF. DNA for the CDR3: TGTGCCAGCAGCCGGGGACTAGCGGGGGGCAGGGGCACAGATACGCAGTATTTT.

The J gene is TRBJ2-7, the V gene TRBV28, with 7 bases fitting TRBD2. Per the germline V gene, CDR1 is MDHEN and CDR2 is SYDVKM. After removal of 1 base from V and 7 bases from J, the junction contained 1 base not matched to a gene. This CDR3 comprises 12 residues. CDR3 residues: CASSLYGREQYF. DNA for the CDR3: TGTGCCAGCAGTTTATACGGGAGGGAGCAGTACTTC.

This clone was detected only once. The V gene is TRBV28, the J gene TRBJ1-1; possible D gene TRBD1, 6 bases. Germline V gives CDR1 MDHEN, CDR2 SYDVKM. The CDR3 consists of 16 residues. Trimming removed 7 bases from V and 2 bases from J, with 20 bases in between. CDR3 sequence reads: CASNPERAGDNTEAFF. The CDR3 region has the DNA TGTGCCAGCAATCCAGAAAGGGCAGGGGATAACACTGAAGCTTTCTTT.

The chain carries TRBV5-1 and TRBJ2-6, with 7 bases matching TRBD2. Looked up from germline, CDR1 is SGHRS and CDR2 is YFSETQ. Trimming cost V 2 bases and J 0 bases; bases outside gene matches: 2. This CDR3 has 16 amino acids. The chain's CDR3 is CASSFGGSSGANVLTF. In nucleotides, the CDR3 is TGCGCCAGCAGCTTCGGGGGGAGCTCTGGGGCCAACGTCCTGACTTTC.

Here the CDR3 DNA reads TGTGCCAGCAGCGTAGAGGGCAGGGGGCGAGGGACCCAGTACTTC. This translates into CASSVEGRGRGTQYF. V is TRBV9 and J is TRBJ2-5, with 8 bases lining up with TRBD1. The CDR3 sequence is 15 residues long. Germline values: CDR1 SGDLS, CDR2 YYNGEE. Germline trimming cut 0 bases from V and 7 bases from J; bases unmatched to any gene: 8.

This clone was seen a handful of times. The chain links TRBV28 to TRBJ2-5; D is uncertain. V was clipped by 6 bases and J by 1 base, with 12 bases between them. The CDR3 is 14 residues long. Germline V CDR1 and CDR2: MDHEN, SYDVKM. The chain's CDR3 is CASRKVWAQETQYF. Here the CDR3 DNA reads TGTGCCAGCAGGAAGGTCTGGGCCCAAGAGACCCAGTACTTC.

This rearrangement joins TRBV28 to TRBJ1-1; D not certain. Germline CDR1 is MDHEN and CDR2 is SYDVKM. The V end was cut by 7 bases, the J end by 10 bases, with 19 bases between. CDR3 size: 13 residues. The CDR3 bases are TGTGCCAGCACCGCGGGCCTGCTCACGGGAGCTTTCTTT. Protein: CASTAGLLTGAFF. The full variable domain, in which reference TRBV28 and TRBJ1-1 provide the parts outside the CDR3, is DVKVTQSSRYLVKRTGEKVFLECVQDMDHENMFWYRQDPGLGLRLIYFSYDVKMKEKGDIPEGYSVSREKKERFSLILESASTNQTSMYLCASTAGLLTGAFFGQGTRLTVV.

This chain uses TRBV4-1 with TRBJ1-2, with 9 bases fitting TRBD1. This CDR3 comprises 14 residues. CDR1 and CDR2 from the germline V gene are MGHRA and YSYEKL. With V trimmed by 5 bases and J by 5 bases, 6 bases remained unmatched. This chain's CDR3 is CASSATGGHYGYTF. The CDR3 DNA reads TGCGCCAGCAGCGCCACAGGGGGCCATTATGGCTACACCTTC.

The chain employs TRBV11-2 and TRBJ2-2; D perhaps matches TRBD2 (5 bases). The CDR3 has 18 residues. Germline CDR1 reads SGHAT; CDR2 reads FQNNGV. Trimming shortened V by 2 bases and J by 2 bases, and 18 bases separated the two germline ends. The CDR3 sequence: CASSLHGGPSTNTGELFF. In nucleotides, the CDR3 is TGTGCCAGCAGCTTACATGGCGGGCCGTCGACTAACACCGGGGAGCTGTTTTTT. Full variable domain (missing parts from reference TRBV11-2 and TRBJ2-2): EAGVAQSPRYKIIEKRQSVAFWCNPISGHATLYWYQQILGQGPKLLIQFQNNGVVDDSQLPKDRFSAERLKGVDSTLKIQPAKLEDSAVYLCASSLHGGPSTNTGELFFGEGSRLTVL.

This chain uses TRBV27 with TRBJ2-5, with a tentative D call TRBD2 (6 bases). CDR3 length: 13 amino acids. Between the trimmed V and J ends, which lost 2 bases and 5 bases, there was a span of 9 bases. From germline, CDR1 is MNHEY and CDR2 SMNVEV (reference sequence). This CDR3 is CASSLPGRETQYF. The DNA for the CDR3 is TGTGCCAGCAGTTTACCGGGGAGGGAGACCCAGTACTTC.

The rearrangement joins TRBV6-4 to TRBJ2-5; 10 bases fit TRBD1. This CDR3 has 15 amino acids. Germline V gene lookup returns CDR1 MRHNA and CDR2 SNTAGT. The V and J ends lost 4 bases and 4 bases, in that order; junction bases with no gene match: 6. This chain's CDR3 is CASSGRDRGGETQYF. CDR3 in DNA: TGTGCCAGCAGTGGCCGGGACAGGGGTGGAGAGACCCAGTACTTC.

The chain links TRBV5-5 to TRBJ2-2, with 10 positions matching TRBD2. The J segment lost 5 bases and the V segment lost 3 bases, leaving 13 bases of the junction unmatched. Germline CDR1 reads SGHKS; CDR2 reads YYEKEE (reference sequence). The CDR3 is 18 residues long. This CDR3 reads CASSSGGTSAIHTGELFF. In DNA, the CDR3 is TGTGCCAGCAGCTCGGGCGGGACTAGCGCGATCCATACCGGGGAGCTGTTTTTT.

V and J are TRBV28 and TRBJ1-2; D is unclear. Trimming removed 5 bases from V and 8 bases from J, with 9 bases in between. The CDR3 consists of 11 residues. CDR1 MDHEN and CDR2 SYDVKM come from the germline V gene. In nucleotides, the CDR3 is TGTGCCAGCAGTGGGGAGCGAGGCTACACCTTC. Protein: CASSGERGYTF.

This chain uses TRBV5-1 with TRBJ1-2; D is unresolved. CDR3 length: 13 residues. In germline, CDR1 is SGHRS, CDR2 YFSETQ. V lost 1 base, J lost 1 base, and 5 bases lay in between. This chain's CDR3 is CASSLSGNYGYTF. The CDR3 nucleotides read TGCGCCAGCAGCTTGAGCGGTAACTATGGCTACACCTTC.

This sequence joins TRBV2 and TRBJ2-7; D is ambiguous. CDR3 length equals 11 residues. Germline CDR1 SNHLY, CDR2 FYNNEI. Trimming cost V 8 bases and J 0 bases, with 5 bases left between them. Written as DNA, the CDR3 is TGTGCCAGCCGCTACTCCTACGAGCAGTACTTC. Encoded protein: CASRYSYEQYF.